The 7 T cell receptor beta chains listed next were all sequenced from one sample in a study of blood T cell repertoires in COVID-19. The data were produced by immunoSEQ multiplex PCR, yet TCRdb's version contains in-frame clones alone and is incomplete. The sample holds nearly 50,000 clones, approximately 86% seen once. Sequencing used peripheral blood. The origin of the receptors is a human donor in a cohort sampled during active COVID-19.

The rearrangement joins TRBV5-1 to TRBJ1-4; TRBD1 agrees at 11 bases. The CDR3 sequence is 15 residues long. Germline CDR1 reads SGHRS; CDR2 reads YFSETQ. V gave up 0 bases and J gave up 7 bases; unmatched junction bases: 2. The CDR3 sequence: CASSLAGTGGEKLFF. The CDR3 DNA reads TGCGCCAGCAGCTTGGCCGGGACAGGGGGTGAAAAACTGTTTTTT.

This clone occurred a few times. The J gene is TRBJ2-2, the V gene TRBV6-5; 8 nucleotides agree with TRBD1. V gave up 9 bases and J gave up 3 bases; unmatched junction bases: 6. CDR1 and CDR2 from the germline V gene are MNHEY and SVGAGI. This CDR3 has 14 amino acids. For the CDR3, the DNA is TGTGCCAGTACAACGGGACAGGACACCGGGGAGCTGTTTTTT. The encoded protein is CASTTGQDTGELFF.

The gene calls are TRBV19 and TRBJ2-2; TRBD2 agrees at 10 bases. This CDR3 spans 16 amino acids. V shed 6 bases and J 0 bases; nucleotides not matched to a gene: 4. CDR1 LNHDA and CDR2 SQIVND come from the germline V gene (reference sequence). CDR3 protein: CASRERGGPNTGELFF. CDR3 in DNA: TGTGCCAGTAGGGAGCGGGGGGGGCCGAACACCGGGGAGCTGTTTTTT.

The chain carries TRBV18 and TRBJ1-1; tentative D call: TRBD1 (6 bases). The CDR3 is 15 amino acids. Trimming removed 0 bases at V and 5 bases at J, with 13 bases between. Germline V gene sequence: CDR1 KGHSH, CDR2 LQKENI. CDR3 residues: CASSPPAQGGTEAFF. The CDR3 coding sequence is TGTGCCAGCTCACCACCGGCACAGGGTGGAACTGAAGCTTTCTTT.

V and J are TRBV27 and TRBJ1-1; TRBD1 agrees at 10 bases. With 0 bases clipped from V and 12 bases from J, the junction kept 7 bases outside the gene matches. This CDR3 region has 14 residues. Per germline, CDR1 MNHEY and CDR2 SMNVEV (reference sequence). CDR3 in DNA: TGTGCCAGCAGTTTATCGGGACAGGGGCGGGGAACTTTCTTT. Amino acid sequence: CASSLSGQGRGTFF.

This clone occurred once. J is TRBJ1-2 and V is TRBV2; no definite D call. The germline CDR1 and CDR2 sequences are SNHLY and FYNNEI. V shed 4 bases and J shed 4 bases, with 10 bases lying between them. The CDR3 spans 13 residues. The CDR3 region is CASSVGYGYGYTF. In nucleotides, the CDR3 is TGTGCCAGCAGTGTGGGCTACGGCTATGGCTACACCTTC.

This clone was observed a single time. J is TRBJ1-1 and V is TRBV27; TRBD1 agrees at 11 bases. Germline-derived CDR1 and CDR2 are MNHEY and SMNVEV (reference sequence). V dropped 1 base and J dropped 5; count of bases not matched to a gene: 9. The CDR3 runs 17 residues. The CDR3 sequence is CASSLYPPDRGRTEAFF. The CDR3 DNA follows: TGTGCCAGCAGTTTATACCCTCCGGACAGGGGGCGTACTGAAGCTTTCTTT.